Listed here are 10 T cell receptor beta chains from one sample, sequenced in a study of T cell clonality in common variable immunodeficiency. Generated by immunoSEQ multiplex PCR, the TCRdb table keeps only in-frame clones and is missing some. This sample comprises some 80,000 clones, none seen once only. Sequencing was done on a sample of peripheral blood mononuclear cells. The source is a person aged 18 to 69 in good health.

Many counts were recorded for this clone. The read terminates 3 residues ahead of where the CDR3 ends, so the germline J gene completes it. The chain joins TRBV7-2 to TRBJ1-1; the match to TRBD1 covers 7 bases. The ends lost 1 base at V and 7 bases at J; junction bases unmatched: 6. Germline CDR1 is SGHTA and CDR2 is FQGNSA. The CDR3 contains 14 residues. The DNA read from the CDR3 is TGTGCCAGCAGCTTAGGAACGAGGACAGGTGAA. This codes for CASSLGTRTGE. The whole CDR3 reads CASSLGTRTGEAFF.

This clone has only a few counts. Coverage ceases 3 residues before the CDR3 finishes, and the germline J gene fills in the end. V usage is TRBV10-2 and J usage is TRBJ2-7; 7 bases match TRBD2. CDR1 and CDR2 from the germline V gene are WSHSY and SAAADI. The CDR3 is made up of 14 amino acids. V was clipped by 9 bases and J by 2 bases; unmatched bases: 10. The CDR3 loop reads CASKTGTTTYEQYF. The part of the CDR3 DNA that was read is TGCGCCAGTAAGACCGGGACTACCACCTACGAG.

This clone was picked up many times. The sequenced fragment ends 3 residues before the CDR3 boundary, so the rest is inferred from the germline J gene. The chain couples TRBV28 to TRBJ2-1; D ambiguous. Germline CDR1 MDHEN, CDR2 SYDVKM. This CDR3 region has 13 residues. Deletions cut 2 bases from V and 4 bases from J, with 6 bases between. CDR3 sequence: CASSLNGYNEQFF. The part of the CDR3 DNA that was read is TGTGCCAGCAGTTTAAACGGGTACAATGAG.

This clone was recorded many times. The read stops 3 residues short of the end of the CDR3; the missing end is completed from the germline J gene. The V and J genes are TRBV19 and TRBJ2-7; D is unclear. The germline V and J ends were trimmed by 5 bases and 0 bases, with 14 bases remaining between them. Germline V lookup: CDR1 LNHDA, CDR2 SQIVND (reference sequence). The CDR3 has 15 residues. CDR3 sequence: CASSLRLYNSYEQYF. Incomplete CDR3 DNA: TGTGCCAGTAGTCTCCGTCTTTACAACTCCTACGAG.

This clone was counted only a few times. The read gets to within 3 residues of the CDR3 end, and the germline J gene fills in the rest. J is TRBJ1-1 and V is TRBV6-2 or TRBV6-3; a possible D gene is TRBD1 (5 bases). The CDR3 is 12 residues long. Germline-derived CDR1 and CDR2 are MNHEY and SVGEGT. CDR3 bases read: TGTGCCAGCAGTAAAGACAGCGGGATA. It is translated as CASSKDSGI. The full CDR3 sequence reads CASSKDSGIAFF.

This clone has ten or more counts. Coverage ceases 3 residues before the CDR3 finishes, and the germline J gene fills in the end. The rearrangement links TRBV5-1 to TRBJ1-1; 7 nucleotides align to TRBD1. From germline, CDR1 is SGHRS and CDR2 YFSETQ. The CDR3 runs 13 residues. This chain's CDR3 is CASSLEGTAEAFF. The covered CDR3 bases are TGCGCCAGCAGCTTGGAAGGGACAGCAGAA.

A remark on this clone: The read is 3 residues too short to cover the CDR3 end, so that end is filled in from the germline J gene. This chain links TRBV11-2 with TRBJ2-1, with 9 nucleotides matching TRBD2. There are 15 residues in the CDR3. CDR1 and CDR2 (germline): SGHAT, FQNNGV. The trim removed 8 bases at V and 8 bases at J, leaving 13 bases unmatched. The chain's CDR3 is CASSLGLAGFDEQFF. The covered CDR3 bases are TGTGCCAGCTCCCTCGGGCTAGCGGGATTTGATGAG.

This clone was seen ten or more times. The read comes to an end 3 residues before the CDR3 does, leaving the germline J gene to fill in the end. The V and J genes are TRBV19 and TRBJ2-2; 10 bases are shared with TRBD2. This CDR3 is 17 amino acids long. CDR1 LNHDA and CDR2 SQIVND come from the germline V gene (reference sequence). The V and J ends lost 6 bases and 5 bases, in that order; junction bases with no gene match: 12. Incomplete CDR3 DNA: TGTGCCAGTAGCCCCCTTAGCGGGAGGTTAACGACCGGGGAG. This codes for CASSPLSGRLTTGE. The whole CDR3 is CASSPLSGRLTTGELFF.

This clone was seen repeatedly, ten times or more. The CDR3 end lies 3 residues beyond the end of the read and is filled in from the germline J gene. V gene TRBV7-2 combines with J gene TRBJ1-3, with 10 bases fitting TRBD1. Germline V gene lookup returns CDR1 SGHTA and CDR2 FQGNSA. The ends lost 5 bases at V and 5 bases at J; junction bases unmatched: 6. The CDR3 has 15 amino acids. The sequenced CDR3 bases are TGTGCCAGCAGCCGGGACAGGGGATTTAGAAACACC. Translation gives CASSRDRGFRNT. The entire CDR3 is CASSRDRGFRNTIYF.

This clone was recorded many times. The read comes to an end 3 residues before the CDR3 does, leaving the germline J gene to fill in the end. The V call is TRBV20-1, the J call TRBJ2-1; tentatively, D is TRBD2 (5 bases). This CDR3 is built from 19 residues. Per the germline V gene, CDR1 is DFQATT and CDR2 is SNEGSKA (reference sequence). Trimming shortened V by 0 bases and J by 0 bases, and 21 bases separated the two germline ends. CDR3 in amino acids: CSARDQVSDLASSYNEQFF. CDR3 bases read: TGCAGTGCTAGAGATCAAGTATCGGACTTAGCAAGCTCCTACAATGAG.